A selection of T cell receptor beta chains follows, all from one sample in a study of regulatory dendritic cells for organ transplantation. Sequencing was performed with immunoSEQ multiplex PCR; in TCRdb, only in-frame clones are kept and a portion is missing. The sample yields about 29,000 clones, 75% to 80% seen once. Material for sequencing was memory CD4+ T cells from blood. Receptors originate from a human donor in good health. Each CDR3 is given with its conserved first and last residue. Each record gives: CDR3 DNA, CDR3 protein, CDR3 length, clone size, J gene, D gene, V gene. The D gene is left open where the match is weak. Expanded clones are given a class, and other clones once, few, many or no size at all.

TGCAGCGTTGAAGACAGTACGTCCCGCACAGATACGCAGTATTTT	CSVEDSTSRTDTQYF	15	NA	TRBJ2-3	NA	TRBV29-1
TGTGCCAGCAGCTCCCGGACAGGGGCGGCCTATGGCTACACCTTC	CASSSRTGAAYGYTF	15	NA	TRBJ1-2	TRBD1	TRBV7-9
TGTGCCAGCAGACAAGAGGGGACTAGGGGCTGGTACGAGCAGTACTTC	CASRQEGTRGWYEQYF	16	once	TRBJ2-7	TRBD2	TRBV2
TGCGCCAGCAGCCAACGAGGACAGGGAATAGCCGGGGAGCTGTTTTTT	CASSQRGQGIAGELFF	16	few	TRBJ2-2	TRBD1	TRBV4-1
TGTGCCATCAGGGAGGGGGCTACTAATGAAAAACTGTTTTTT	CAIREGATNEKLFF	14	NA	TRBJ1-4	TRBD1	TRBV10-3
TGCGCCAGCAGCCAAGAAATGGGGGTTGCGCAGTATTTT	CASSQEMGVAQYF	13	NA	TRBJ2-3	NA	TRBV4-3
TGTGCCAGCAGCTTAGAATTAGGGTACTACGAGCAGTACTTC	CASSLELGYYEQYF	14	NA	TRBJ2-7	NA	TRBV11-2
TGTGCCAGTAGCCGGGACAGCTATGGCTACACCTTC	CASSRDSYGYTF	12	NA	TRBJ1-2	TRBD1	TRBV19
TGTGCCAGCAGCCCCCCCCAGGGACAGAACTATGGCTACACCTTC	CASSPPQGQNYGYTF	15	NA	TRBJ1-2	TRBD1	TRBV5-6
TGCGCCAGCAGTGAGTCCCGGACAGGGGAGACCCAGTACTTC	CASSESRTGETQYF	14	few	TRBJ2-5	TRBD1	TRBV10-1
TGTGCCAGCAGCCCCGGACAGTCCTATGGCTACACCTTC	CASSPGQSYGYTF	13	NA	TRBJ1-2	NA	TRBV7-8
TGTGCCAGCTCCCAGCGGGGGGGATATCCGGAGACCCAGTACTTC	CASSQRGGYPETQYF	15	NA	TRBJ2-5	TRBD2	TRBV2
TGTGCCAGCAGTGAGCTTGCAGGGGCCACCTATGGCTACACCTTC	CASSELAGATYGYTF	15	few	TRBJ1-2	NA	TRBV2
TGTGCCAGCAGTGACGCGGGGGACCATGATACGCAGTATTTT	CASSDAGDHDTQYF	14	NA	TRBJ2-3	TRBD2	TRBV6-4
TGTGCCAGCAGCTTGCGTTGGCAGGCGGGAGACGGCACAGATACGCAGTATTTT	CASSLRWQAGDGTDTQYF	18	NA	TRBJ2-3	TRBD2	TRBV4-2
TGTGCCAGCAGCTGGGGGTTCACAGATACGCAGTATTTT	CASSWGFTDTQYF	13	NA	TRBJ2-3	NA	TRBV7-3
TGTGCCAGCAGCCGAGAGACCGCCGGCACTGAAGCTTTCTTT	CASSRETAGTEAFF	14	NA	TRBJ1-1	NA	TRBV4-2
TGTGCCAGCAGTTTGAAGGCCTCTGGGGCCAACGTCCTGACTTTC	CASSLKASGANVLTF	15	NA	TRBJ2-6	NA	TRBV6-1
TGTGCCAGCAGCTTGGAAGGGGGCCAAAAACTGTTTTTT	CASSLEGGQKLFF	13	NA	TRBJ1-4	TRBD1	TRBV7-3
TGTGCCAGCAGCGTCCTCCCCCGGGGTTCGGGAATCGAGACCCAGTACTTC	CASSVLPRGSGIETQYF	17	NA	TRBJ2-5	NA	TRBV7-9
TGTGCCAGCAGCTTAAAGGCGGGGAGCTCCTACAATGAGCAGTTCTTC	CASSLKAGSSYNEQFF	16	NA	TRBJ2-1	NA	TRBV7-3
TGTGCCAGCAGCCCGCACCAGGACACTGAAGCTTTCTTT	CASSPHQDTEAFF	13	NA	TRBJ1-1	NA	TRBV7-9
TGTGCCAGCAGCCCAATACAGGGCAATCAGCCCCAGCATTTT	CASSPIQGNQPQHF	14	once	TRBJ1-5	NA	TRBV4-2
TGTGCCAGCAGAGACCGGGACACTTCGCATCAGCCCCAGCATTTT	CASRDRDTSHQPQHF	15	NA	TRBJ1-5	NA	TRBV2
TGTGCCACCAGCCGAGGGACGGGCAGCCCCCAGCATTTT	CATSRGTGSPQHF	13	NA	TRBJ1-5	NA	TRBV15
TGTGCCAGCAGCTTAGTCACGTCCCGGTTTTATTACAATGAGCAGTTCTTC	CASSLVTSRFYYNEQFF	17	NA	TRBJ2-1	NA	TRBV11-2
TGTGCCAGCAGCCCGCGGGGGGGAAAAGAGACCCAGTACTTC	CASSPRGGKETQYF	14	NA	TRBJ2-5	TRBD2	TRBV7-2
TGCGCCAGCAGCCAATCCACCGGGACTAGCGGGCCAGATACGCAGTATTTT	CASSQSTGTSGPDTQYF	17	NA	TRBJ2-3	TRBD2	TRBV4-3
TGTGCCAGCAGTCCACAAATAGGGACCCAGTACTTC	CASSPQIGTQYF	12	NA	TRBJ2-5	NA	TRBV28
TGTGCCAGCAGTTCACCGGGACGGCGAAGCTATGGCTACACCTTC	CASSSPGRRSYGYTF	15	NA	TRBJ1-2	NA	TRBV28
TGTGCCAGCAGCGTAGCGGCGAACACTGAAGCTTTCTTT	CASSVAANTEAFF	13	NA	TRBJ1-1	NA	TRBV9
TGTGCCAGCAGCAAAGGTGTCTGGGAAGAGACCCAGTACTTC	CASSKGVWEETQYF	14	NA	TRBJ2-5	NA	TRBV21-1
TGTGCCAGCAGCTTTAACGGTGGCTACACCTTC	CASSFNGGYTF	11	NA	TRBJ1-2	NA	TRBV7-2
TGTGCCAGCAGGTACCAGGGAGGGACTGAAGCTTTCTTT	CASRYQGGTEAFF	13	NA	TRBJ1-1	NA	TRBV6-5
TGTGCCAGCAGCGTAGTGGCAGGTGCTACAGATACGCAGTATTTT	CASSVVAGATDTQYF	15	NA	TRBJ2-3	NA	TRBV9
TGTGCCAGCAGTCGGACAGGGGGTTACACCGGGGAGCTGTTTTTT	CASSRTGGYTGELFF	15	NA	TRBJ2-2	TRBD1	TRBV6-4
TGTGCCAGCAGCCCCCGGGGGGCAGGGTCCTATGGCTACACCTTC	CASSPRGAGSYGYTF	15	NA	TRBJ1-2	NA	TRBV5-6
TGTGCCAGCAGTTACTCCCACGGGGAGGAGCAGTTCTTC	CASSYSHGEEQFF	13	NA	TRBJ2-1	NA	TRBV6-5
TGTGCCAGCAGCTTAAGCAGGGGGAACACTGAAGCTTTCTTT	CASSLSRGNTEAFF	14	few	TRBJ1-1	NA	TRBV7-8
TGTGCCAGCAGCTTAGATATCTCCAGGGTCCAGTTCTTC	CASSLDISRVQFF	13	NA	TRBJ2-1	NA	TRBV11-3
TGTGCCAGCAGAGAAGCCGCTGGGAATGAGCAGTTCTTC	CASREAAGNEQFF	13	NA	TRBJ2-1	NA	TRBV5-6